Here is one T cell receptor (beta chain) with its context. Authors' data handling: Amplifying reference gene primers gave estimates of nucleated cell counts. Assay: immunoSEQ multiplex PCR; the TCRdb copy retains only in-frame clones and omits some. From that table come the V and J calls and clone size; the DNA was used to work out D and trimming. The repertoire has about 59,000 clones, approximately 80% of them found once; the top ten carry about 10%. The sample belongs to a study of blood T cell repertoires in COVID-19. The germline CDR1 and CDR2 sequences are WSHSY and SAAADI. The V end lost 6 bases, the J end lost 0 bases, and 9 bases lay between the germline ends. CDR3 length: 14 amino acids.

The TCR was taken from a human donor in a cohort sampled during active COVID-19. The chain links TRBV10-2 to TRBJ2-1; D possibly corresponds to TRBD2 (6 bases). Sequencing used peripheral blood. CDR3 coding DNA: TGCGCCAGCAGGGGGACTCGCTCCTACAATGAGCAGTTCTTC. This gives the protein CASRGTRSYNEQFF.